Below are 8 T cell receptor beta chains sequenced from a single sample in a study of OX40 agonist ivuxolimab in advanced cancers. The method was the immunoSEQ multiplex PCR assay. TCRdb holds this immuneACCESS table with in-frame rearrangements only. Some clones are missing; in checked studies, unresolved V genes explain under half, and the rest has no known cause. In all, the sample holds 35,000 to 40,000 clones, and about 92% of those were seen once. Roughly 9.8% of the sample is taken by the ten largest. Sequencing was performed on CD4+ or CD8+ T cells sorted from blood, taken in a trial of the OX40 agonist ivuxolimab. These receptors all stem from an adult with an advanced solid tumor such as melanoma, head and neck, liver or kidney cancer.

The rearrangement links TRBV5-1 to TRBJ2-7; 8 bases agree with TRBD1. This CDR3 is 13 amino acids long. Germline V lookup: CDR1 SGHRS, CDR2 YFSETQ. With 6 bases clipped from V and 3 bases from J, the junction kept 5 bases outside the gene matches. CDR3 amino acids: CASTAGGLYEQYF. CDR3 coding DNA: TGCGCCAGCACGGCAGGGGGCCTCTACGAGCAGTACTTC.

The chain uses TRBV13 and TRBJ1-2; 7 bases are a match to TRBD1. CDR1 and CDR2 (germline): PRHDT, FYEKMQ (reference sequence). CDR3 size: 15 residues. The ends lost 1 base at V and 8 bases at J; junction bases unmatched: 10. The CDR3 coding sequence is TGTGCCAGCAGCTTAGATGTCGAGGGGGCGAGCGGCTACACCTTC. It specifies CASSLDVEGASGYTF.

This clone appeared a single time. The rearrangement links TRBV11-2 to TRBJ1-1, with D perhaps TRBD1 (5 bases). CDR3 length: 15 residues. CDR1 is SGHAT, CDR2 FQNNGV, per germline. Between the trimmed V and J ends, which lost 5 bases and 3 bases, there was a span of 16 bases. The CDR3 is CASSPGLGVDTEAFF. DNA of the CDR3: TGTGCCAGCAGCCCCGGATTGGGGGTGGACACTGAAGCTTTCTTT.

V gene TRBV30 combines with J gene TRBJ1-2; D is unresolved. Trimming stripped 3 bases from V and 2 bases from J, with 10 bases between. The germline V gene has CDR1 GTSNPN and CDR2 SVGIG (reference sequence). The CDR3 sequence is 13 residues long. The CDR3 nucleotides are TGTGCCTGGAGGAGGAACACGAACTATGGCTACACCTTC. Translation gives CAWRRNTNYGYTF.

Here the CDR3 DNA reads TGCAGTGCCCAGGGGTACGAGCAGTACTTC. This gives the protein CSAQGYEQYF. The chain has TRBV20-1 and TRBJ2-7, with a tentative D call TRBD1 (6 bases). The V gene's germline CDR1 is DFQATT and CDR2 SNEGSKA (reference sequence). V was pared by 6 bases and J by 4 bases, with 7 bases between. The CDR3 runs to 10 residues.

The rearrangement links TRBV5-5 to TRBJ2-1, with TRBD2 as a possible D gene (6 bases). This CDR3 has 15 amino acids. The germline V and J ends were trimmed by 3 bases and 4 bases, with 14 bases remaining between them. Germline V lookup: CDR1 SGHKS, CDR2 YYEKEE (reference sequence). CDR3 DNA sequence: TGTGCCAGCAGCTCGGGCGGGAAGCTTTACAATGAGCAGTTCTTC. Encoded protein: CASSSGGKLYNEQFF.

The V gene is TRBV30, the J gene TRBJ2-5; TRBD1 matches 7 bases. V shed 2 bases and J 4 bases; nucleotides not matched to a gene: 7. Germline lookup yields CDR1 GTSNPN and CDR2 SVGIG (reference sequence). CDR3 length equals 14 residues. The CDR3 protein is CAWSSGGRGETQYF. For the CDR3, the DNA is TGTGCCTGGAGTTCAGGGGGTAGAGGAGAGACCCAGTACTTC.

The chain combines TRBV25-1 with TRBJ2-5; D possibly corresponds to TRBD1 (6 bases). Trimming stripped 3 bases from V and 5 bases from J, with 13 bases between. This CDR3 is 14 amino acids long. Germline CDR1 is MGHDK and CDR2 is SYGVNS. In DNA form, the CDR3 reads TGTGCCAGCAGTGATAGTGTGGGGGCCGAGACCCAGTACTTC. Translated, it gives CASSDSVGAETQYF.